Presented here are 3 T cell receptor beta chains from one specimen sequenced in a study of tumor-infiltrating lymphocytes in primary liver carcinoma. Starting from about 0.5 ug of total RNA, TCR beta cDNA was produced with a primer in the constant region. Slightly modified ARM-PCR served as the procedure for the TCR beta libraries. These libraries came from three rounds of nested multiplex PCR. Both of the initial two PCR rounds ran for around 10 cycles and employed TRBV1-TRBV30 forward primers alongside a C-beta reverse primer. MiXCR, run by TCRdb on the multiplex PCR reads, gives a single entry per CDR3 protein. Among about 320,000 distinct CDR3 sequences listed, about 50% were seen once. Germline DNA was also extracted, while the blood RNA originated from unsorted whole blood. Material for sequencing was peripheral blood. These receptor sequences come from a woman in her twenties or thirties with primary liver carcinoma and hepatitis B virus infection.

This clonotype was counted a few times. The chain joins TRBV7-8 to TRBJ1-1; possibly TRBD1 for D (5 bases). With 6 bases removed from V and 3 bases from J, the gap between germline ends came to 20 bases. The V gene's germline CDR1 is SGHVS and CDR2 FQNEAQ. The CDR3 covers 16 residues. DNA of the CDR3: TGTGCCAGCAGAGACCCCGGGGGTGCGTCGCACACTGAAGCTTTCTTT. Protein: CASRDPGGASHTEAFF.

Turning to this clonotype: A junction end diverges from the germline sequence, so it may reflect a read error. The rearrangement uses TRBV11-2 and TRBJ2-7, with no clear D. The CDR3 consists of 14 residues. In germline, CDR1 is SGHAT, CDR2 FQNNGV. CDR3 nucleotides: TGTGCCAGCAACTTATCTCTGGGTAGCTACGAGCAGTACTTC. Its translation: CASNLSLGSYEQYF.

Regarding this clonotype: A junction boundary mismatches the germline segment, possibly from a read error. V gene TRBV7-9 combines with J gene TRBJ2-1; D not certain. This CDR3 is built from 18 residues. Germline V CDR1 and CDR2: SEHNR, FQNEAQ (reference sequence). DNA for the CDR3: TGTGCCAGCAGCTTCCCAACCGGGTACCCTTCTGACGGCAATAAGCAATTCTTC. This codes for CASSFPTGYPSDGNKQFF.